This record concerns one T cell receptor (beta chain) sequence. Libraries were prepared by immunoSEQ multiplex PCR; TCRdb keeps only in-frame clonotypes and omits some of them. The table shows about 170,000 clones, with less than 80% occurring only once. These data come from a study of blood T cell repertoires in COVID-19. Study-wide background: The samples span acute and convalescent COVID-19 from the United States, Italy and Spain.

Ages ranged from roughly 18 to 95 years, with residence in more than 20 US areas. Material for sequencing was PBMCs or T cells enriched from blood (not recorded which). The sequence was obtained from a woman aged 70-85 years in a cohort exposed to, infected with or recovered from COVID-19 (not recorded which).

The CDR3 region is CASSDTSGSYEQYF. CDR3 bases: TGTGCCAGCAGTGATACTAGCGGATCCTACGAGCAGTACTTC. The chain carries TRBV2 and TRBJ2-7; 8 bases fit TRBD2. V lost 3 bases and J lost 1; bases outside the gene matches: 2. Germline lookup yields CDR1 SNHLY and CDR2 FYNNEI. CDR3 length: 14 residues.